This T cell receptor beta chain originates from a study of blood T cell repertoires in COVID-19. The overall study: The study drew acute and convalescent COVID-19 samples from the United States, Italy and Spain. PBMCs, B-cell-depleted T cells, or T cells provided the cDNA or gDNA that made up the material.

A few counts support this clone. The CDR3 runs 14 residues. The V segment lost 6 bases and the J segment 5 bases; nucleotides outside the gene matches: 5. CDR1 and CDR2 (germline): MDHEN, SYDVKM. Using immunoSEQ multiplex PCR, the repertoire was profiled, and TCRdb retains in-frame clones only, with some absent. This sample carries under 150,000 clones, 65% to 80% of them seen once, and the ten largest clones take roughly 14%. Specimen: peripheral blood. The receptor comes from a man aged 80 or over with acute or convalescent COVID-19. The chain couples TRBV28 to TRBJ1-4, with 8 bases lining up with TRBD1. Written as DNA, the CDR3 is TGTGCCAGCAGATTTACAGGGGGGAATGAAAAACTGTTTTTT. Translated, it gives CASRFTGGNEKLFF.